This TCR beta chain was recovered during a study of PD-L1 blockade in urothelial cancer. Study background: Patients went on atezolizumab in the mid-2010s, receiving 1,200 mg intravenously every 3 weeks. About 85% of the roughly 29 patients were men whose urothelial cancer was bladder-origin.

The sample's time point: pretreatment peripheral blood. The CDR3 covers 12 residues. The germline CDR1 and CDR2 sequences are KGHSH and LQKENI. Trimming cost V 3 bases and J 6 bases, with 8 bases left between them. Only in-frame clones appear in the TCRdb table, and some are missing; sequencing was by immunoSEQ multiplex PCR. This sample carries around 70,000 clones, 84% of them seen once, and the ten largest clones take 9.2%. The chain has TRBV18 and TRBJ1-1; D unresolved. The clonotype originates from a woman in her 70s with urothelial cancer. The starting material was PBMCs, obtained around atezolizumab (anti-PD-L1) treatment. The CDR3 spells CASSPLGAEAFF. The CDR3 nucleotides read TGTGCCAGCTCACCGCTGGGCGCTGAAGCTTTCTTT.